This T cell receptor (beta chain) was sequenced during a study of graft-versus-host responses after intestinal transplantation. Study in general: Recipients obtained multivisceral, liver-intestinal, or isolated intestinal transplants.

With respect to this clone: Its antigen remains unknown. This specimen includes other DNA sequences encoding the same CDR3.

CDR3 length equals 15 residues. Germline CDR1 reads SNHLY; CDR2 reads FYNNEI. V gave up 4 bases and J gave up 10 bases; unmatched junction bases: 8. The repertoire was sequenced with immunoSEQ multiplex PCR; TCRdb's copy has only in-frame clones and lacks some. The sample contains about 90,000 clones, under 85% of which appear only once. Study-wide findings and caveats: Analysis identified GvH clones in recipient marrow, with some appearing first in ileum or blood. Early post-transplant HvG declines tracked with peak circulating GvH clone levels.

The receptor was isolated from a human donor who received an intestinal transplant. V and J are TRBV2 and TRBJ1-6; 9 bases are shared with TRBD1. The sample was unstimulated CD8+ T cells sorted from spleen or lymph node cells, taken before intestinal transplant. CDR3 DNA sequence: TGTGCCAGCAGTGGAGGGACAGGGAAGGGGTCACCCCTCCACTTT. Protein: CASSGGTGKGSPLHF.